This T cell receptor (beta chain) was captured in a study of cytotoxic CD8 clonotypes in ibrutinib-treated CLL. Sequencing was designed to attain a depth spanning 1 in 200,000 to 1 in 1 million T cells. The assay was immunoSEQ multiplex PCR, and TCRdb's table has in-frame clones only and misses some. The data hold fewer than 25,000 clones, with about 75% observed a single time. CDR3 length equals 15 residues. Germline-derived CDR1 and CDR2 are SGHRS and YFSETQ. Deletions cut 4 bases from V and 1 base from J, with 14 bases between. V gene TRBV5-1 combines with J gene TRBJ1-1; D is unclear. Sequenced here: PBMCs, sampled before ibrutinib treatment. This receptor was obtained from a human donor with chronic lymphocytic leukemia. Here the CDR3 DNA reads TGCGCCAGCAGCCCGAACGCGGGCTCGAACACTGAAGCTTTCTTT. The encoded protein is CASSPNAGSNTEAFF.